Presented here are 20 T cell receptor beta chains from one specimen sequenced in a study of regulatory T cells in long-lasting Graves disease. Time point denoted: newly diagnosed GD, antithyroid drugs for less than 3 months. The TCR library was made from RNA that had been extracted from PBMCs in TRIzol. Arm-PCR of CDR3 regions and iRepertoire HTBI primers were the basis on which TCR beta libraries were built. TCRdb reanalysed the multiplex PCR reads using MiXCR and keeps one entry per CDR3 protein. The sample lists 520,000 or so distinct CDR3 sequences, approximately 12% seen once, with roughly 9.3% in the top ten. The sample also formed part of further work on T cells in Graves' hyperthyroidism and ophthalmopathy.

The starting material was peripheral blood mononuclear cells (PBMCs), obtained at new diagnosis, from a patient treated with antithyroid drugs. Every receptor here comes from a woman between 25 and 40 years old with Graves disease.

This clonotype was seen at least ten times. The chain's CDR3 is CASSSPFGTDPLEQYF. For the CDR3, the DNA is TGTGCCAGCAGCTCGCCCTTCGGGACAGACCCTCTAGAGCAGTACTTC. V usage is TRBV11-2 and J usage is TRBJ2-7; 7 nucleotides line up with TRBD1. Per the germline V gene, CDR1 is SGHAT and CDR2 is FQNNGV. CDR3 length: 16 amino acids. After removal of 4 bases from V and 7 bases from J, the junction contained 16 bases not matched to a gene.

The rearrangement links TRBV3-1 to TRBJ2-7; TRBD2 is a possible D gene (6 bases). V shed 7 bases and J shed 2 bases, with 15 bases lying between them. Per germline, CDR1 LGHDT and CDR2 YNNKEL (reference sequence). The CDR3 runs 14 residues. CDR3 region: CASKRGGPAYEQYF. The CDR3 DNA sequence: TGTGCCAGCAAAAGGGGAGGTCCTGCCTACGAGCAGTACTTC.

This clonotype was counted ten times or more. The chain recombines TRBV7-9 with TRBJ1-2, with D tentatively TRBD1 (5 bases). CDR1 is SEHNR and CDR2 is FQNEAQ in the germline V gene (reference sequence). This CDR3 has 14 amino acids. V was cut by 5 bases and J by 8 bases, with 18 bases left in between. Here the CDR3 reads CASSDLWDSRGYTF. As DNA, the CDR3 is TGTGCCAGCAGCGACCTATGGGACTCCAGGGGCTACACCTTC.

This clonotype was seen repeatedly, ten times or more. In nucleotides, the CDR3 is TGTGCCAGCAGCTCATGGCTAGCGCGATACAATGAGCAGTTCTTC. Its translation: CASSSWLARYNEQFF. The chain employs TRBV11-2 and TRBJ2-1; perhaps TRBD2 as D (6 bases). Germline-derived CDR1 and CDR2 are SGHAT and FQNNGV. CDR3 length: 15 amino acids. V lost 4 bases and J 4 bases, leaving 14 bases between the germline ends.

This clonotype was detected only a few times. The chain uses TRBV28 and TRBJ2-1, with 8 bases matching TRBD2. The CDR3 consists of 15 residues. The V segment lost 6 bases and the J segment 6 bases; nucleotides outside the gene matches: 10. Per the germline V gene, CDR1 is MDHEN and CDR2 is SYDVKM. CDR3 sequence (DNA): TGTGCCAGCAGCCCGGGAGCGGGAGTCCCCAATGAGCAGTTCTTC. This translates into CASSPGAGVPNEQFF.

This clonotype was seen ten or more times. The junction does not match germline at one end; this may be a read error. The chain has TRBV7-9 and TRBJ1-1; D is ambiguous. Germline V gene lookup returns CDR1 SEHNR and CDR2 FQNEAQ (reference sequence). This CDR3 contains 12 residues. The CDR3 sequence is CASSLGLTEAFF. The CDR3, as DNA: TGTGCCAGCAGTTTAGGACTCACTGAAGCTTTCTTT.

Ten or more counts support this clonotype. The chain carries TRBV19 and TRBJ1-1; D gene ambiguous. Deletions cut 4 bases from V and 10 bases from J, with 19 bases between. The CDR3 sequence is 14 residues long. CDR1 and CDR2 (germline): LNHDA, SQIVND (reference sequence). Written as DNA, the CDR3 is TGTGCCAGTAGTAATTACGCAAAGGTATCGGGAGCTTTCTTT. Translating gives CASSNYAKVSGAFF.

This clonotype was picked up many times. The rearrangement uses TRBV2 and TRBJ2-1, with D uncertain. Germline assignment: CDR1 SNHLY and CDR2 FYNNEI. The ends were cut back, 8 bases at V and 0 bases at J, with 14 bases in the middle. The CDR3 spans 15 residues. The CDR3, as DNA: TGTGCCAGCGGTGTAGGACCTAGCTCCTACAATGAGCAGTTCTTC. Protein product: CASGVGPSSYNEQFF.

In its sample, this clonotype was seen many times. The CDR3 sequence is CASSESDRGRPYGYTF. DNA of the CDR3: TGTGCCAGCAGTGAGAGTGACAGGGGCCGCCCCTATGGCTACACCTTC. V usage is TRBV2 and J usage is TRBJ1-2; 8 bases match TRBD1. This CDR3 has 16 residues. V lost 3 bases and J lost 4; bases outside the gene matches: 10. CDR1 is SNHLY, CDR2 FYNNEI, per germline.

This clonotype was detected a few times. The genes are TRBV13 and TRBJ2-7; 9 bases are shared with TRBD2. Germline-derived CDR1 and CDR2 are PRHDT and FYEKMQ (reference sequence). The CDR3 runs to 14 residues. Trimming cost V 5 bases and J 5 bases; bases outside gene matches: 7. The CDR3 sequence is CASSPRGLAHEQYF. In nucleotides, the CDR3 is TGTGCCAGCAGCCCGCGGGGACTAGCCCACGAGCAGTACTTC.

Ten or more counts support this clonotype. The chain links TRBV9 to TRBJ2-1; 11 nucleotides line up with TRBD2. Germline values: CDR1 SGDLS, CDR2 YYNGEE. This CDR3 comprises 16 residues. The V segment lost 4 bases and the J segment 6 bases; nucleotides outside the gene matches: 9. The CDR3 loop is CASSPGSGGGFNEQFF. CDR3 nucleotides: TGTGCCAGCAGCCCTGGTAGCGGGGGGGGGTTCAATGAGCAGTTCTTC.

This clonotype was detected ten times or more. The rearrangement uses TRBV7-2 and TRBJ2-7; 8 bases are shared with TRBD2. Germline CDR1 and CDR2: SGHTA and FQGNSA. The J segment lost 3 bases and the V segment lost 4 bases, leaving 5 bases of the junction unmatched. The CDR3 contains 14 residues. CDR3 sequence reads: CASSSPTSGYEQYF. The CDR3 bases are TGTGCCAGCAGCTCCCCCACTAGCGGCTACGAGCAGTACTTC. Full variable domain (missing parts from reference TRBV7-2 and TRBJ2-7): GAGVSQSPSNKVTEKGKDVELRCDPISGHTALYWYRQSLGQGLEFLIYFQGNSAPDKSGLPSDRFSAERTGGSVSTLTIQRTQQEDSAVYLCASSSPTSGYEQYFGPGTRLTVT.

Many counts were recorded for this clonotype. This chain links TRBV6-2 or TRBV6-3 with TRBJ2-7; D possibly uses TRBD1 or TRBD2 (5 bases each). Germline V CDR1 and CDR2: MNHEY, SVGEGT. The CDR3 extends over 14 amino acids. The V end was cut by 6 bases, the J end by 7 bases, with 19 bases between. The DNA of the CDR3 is TGTGCCAGCAGACGTCGGGACCTCTCCAGAGAGCAGTACTTC. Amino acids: CASRRRDLSREQYF.

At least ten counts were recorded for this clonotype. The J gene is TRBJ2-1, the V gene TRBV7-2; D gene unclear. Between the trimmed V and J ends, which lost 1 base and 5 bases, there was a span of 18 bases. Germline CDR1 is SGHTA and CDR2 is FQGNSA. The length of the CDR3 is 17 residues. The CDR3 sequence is CASSLVPPFIGDNEQFF. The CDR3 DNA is TGTGCCAGCAGCTTAGTCCCCCCGTTCATTGGGGACAATGAGCAGTTCTTC.

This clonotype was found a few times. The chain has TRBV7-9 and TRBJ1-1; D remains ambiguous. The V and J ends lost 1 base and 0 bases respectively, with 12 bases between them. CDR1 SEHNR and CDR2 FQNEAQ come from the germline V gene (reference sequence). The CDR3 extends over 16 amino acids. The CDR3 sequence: CASSLGHMRMNTEAFF. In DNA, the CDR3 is TGTGCCAGCAGCTTAGGGCACATGAGAATGAACACTGAAGCTTTCTTT.

DNA of the CDR3: TGCGCCAGCAGCTTGGATTCCGGGAGTGATCAGCCCCAGCATTTT. Protein: CASSLDSGSDQPQHF. This chain uses TRBV5-1 with TRBJ1-5, with D unresolved. Per germline, CDR1 SGHRS and CDR2 YFSETQ. V lost 0 bases to trimming and J lost 5 bases, with 12 bases between them. The CDR3 has 15 amino acids.

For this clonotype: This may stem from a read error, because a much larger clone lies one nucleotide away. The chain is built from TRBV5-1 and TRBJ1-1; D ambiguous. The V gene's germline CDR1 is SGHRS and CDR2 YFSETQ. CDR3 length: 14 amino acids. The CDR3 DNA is TGCGCCAGCCAACGCGCGGGGTTGAACACTGGAGCTTTCTTT. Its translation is CASQRAGLNTGAFF.

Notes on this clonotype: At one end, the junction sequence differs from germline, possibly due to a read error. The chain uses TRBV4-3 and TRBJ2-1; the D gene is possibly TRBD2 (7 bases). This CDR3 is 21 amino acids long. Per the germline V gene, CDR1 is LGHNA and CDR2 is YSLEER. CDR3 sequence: CASSKDPWRGLTGSSYNEQFF. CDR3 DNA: TGCGCCAGCAGCAAAGACCCATGGCGGGGGCTCACGGGGAGCTCCTACAATGAGCAGTTCTTC.

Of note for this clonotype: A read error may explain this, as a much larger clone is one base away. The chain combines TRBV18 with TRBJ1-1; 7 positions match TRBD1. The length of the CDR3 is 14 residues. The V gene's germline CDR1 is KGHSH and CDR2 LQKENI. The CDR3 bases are TGTGCCAGCTCAGCCAAACAGGGGCACACTGAAGATTTCTTT. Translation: CASSAKQGHTEDFF.

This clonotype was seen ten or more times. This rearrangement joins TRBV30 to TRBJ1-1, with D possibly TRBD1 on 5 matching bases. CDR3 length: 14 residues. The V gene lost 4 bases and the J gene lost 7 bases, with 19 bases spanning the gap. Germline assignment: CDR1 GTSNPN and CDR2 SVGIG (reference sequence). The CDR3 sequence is CAWKRVGETVEAFF. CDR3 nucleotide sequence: TGTGCCTGGAAGCGCGTGGGGGAAACAGTTGAAGCTTTCTTT.